This TCR beta chain was identified during a study of T cell repertoires in cytomegalovirus infection. Study context: Recently described HLA-C-restricted plus well-studied HLA-B-restricted CMV epitopes were used. Public signatures in TCR beta pointed to CMV infection and matching HLA type.

This CDR3 has 14 residues. CDR1 and CDR2 (germline): SGHTA, FQGNSA. V shed 5 bases and J 7 bases; nucleotides not matched to a gene: 7. This clonotype has more than one count but fewer than ten. Antigen: not known. TCRdb reanalysed the reads using MiXCR and keeps one entry per CDR3 protein. This table has approximately 590,000 distinct CDR3 sequences, under 45% appearing once. The specimen was cultured PBMCs, collected from culture after CMV antigen stimulation. This rearrangement joins TRBV7-2 to TRBJ2-2; TRBD1 aligns across 7 bases. This TCR derives from a human donor in good health (CMV status not recorded). Some clones in this sample may be carry-over from other donors' samples. CDR3 residues: CASSGRGQSGELFF. The CDR3 coding sequence is TGTGCCAGCAGCGGAAGGGGGCAAAGCGGGGAGCTGTTTTTT.